These T cell receptor beta chains were read from a single sample in a study of blood T cell repertoires in COVID-19. Here immunoSEQ multiplex PCR was the method, and the copy in TCRdb shows in-frame clones only, minus some. The table lists under 150,000 clones, under 90% of them singletons. Sequencing input: PBMCs or T cells enriched from blood (not recorded which). These receptors were obtained from a man aged 50-60 years in a cohort exposed to, infected with or recovered from COVID-19 (not recorded which). Each CDR3 is given with its conserved first and last residue. D genes are given only for firm matches. Where a row states a size, it is once, few, many or the class of an expanded clone; other rows omit it.

>NA|TRBJ1-5|NA|TRBV27
CASSLSQGRNQPQHF
TGTGCCAGCAGTTTATCCCAGGGGCGCAATCAGCCCCAGCATTTT
>few|TRBJ2-1|TRBD2|TRBV3-1/TRBV3-2
CASSQVVGAGGLFF
TGTGCCAGCAGCCAAGTGGTAGGAGCGGGAGGTCTGTTCTTC
>NA|TRBJ1-4|NA|TRBV28
CASSPGLEGEKLFF
TGTGCCAGCAGCCCGGGCCTTGAGGGTGAAAAACTGTTTTTT
>NA|TRBJ2-7|TRBD2|TRBV5-4
CASSLRTSGGYEQYF
TGTGCCAGCAGCCTAAGGACTAGCGGGGGCTACGAGCAGTACTTC
>NA|TRBJ2-1|TRBD1|TRBV5-1
CASSTPGTGDNEQFF
TGCGCCAGCAGCACGCCCGGGACAGGGGATAATGAGCAGTTCTTC
>NA|TRBJ1-4|NA|TRBV7-9
CASSLSGSLNEKLFF
TGTGCCAGCAGCCTCTCAGGGTCCCTCAATGAAAAACTGTTTTTT
>NA|TRBJ1-5|NA|TRBV10-3
CAISEGGAGQPQHF
TGTGCCATCAGTGAGGGAGGGGCAGGTCAGCCCCAGCATTTT
>NA|TRBJ2-5|NA|TRBV7-7
CASSATGLRETQYF
TGTGCCAGCAGCGCCACAGGGTTACGAGAGACCCAGTACTTC
>NA|TRBJ2-7|TRBD1|TRBV6-5
CASSLTGEIPYEQYF
TGTGCCAGCAGTTTGACAGGGGAGATACCCTACGAGCAGTACTTC
>NA|TRBJ2-1|TRBD2|TRBV29-1
CSVDGRYNEQFF
TGCAGCGTTGACGGGAGGTACAATGAGCAGTTCTTC
>NA|TRBJ1-6|TRBD1|TRBV19
CASSTPGQIGRSPLHF
TGTGCCAGTAGTACCCCGGGACAGATAGGACGCTCACCCCTCCACTTT
>few|TRBJ1-5|TRBD1|TRBV19
CASSPGQHSNQPQHF
TGTGCCAGTAGTCCGGGACAGCATAGCAATCAGCCCCAGCATTTT
>NA|TRBJ1-4|TRBD1|TRBV10-3
CAISAVPVGQGTEKLFF
TGTGCCATCAGTGCAGTCCCGGTGGGACAGGGGACTGAAAAACTGTTTTTT
>NA|TRBJ2-3|TRBD2|TRBV7-2
CASSALAGGPGDTQYF
TGTGCCAGCAGCGCACTAGCGGGAGGGCCGGGAGATACGCAGTATTTT
>NA|TRBJ1-6|TRBD1|TRBV28
CASSLGDRDNSPLHF
TGTGCCAGCAGTTTAGGGGACAGGGATAATTCACCCCTCCACTTT
>NA|TRBJ2-1|TRBD2|TRBV3-1/TRBV3-2
CASSRPGLVNEQFF
TGTGCCAGCAGCCGCCCCGGACTAGTAAATGAGCAGTTCTTC
>NA|TRBJ1-1|TRBD1|TRBV4-3
CASSQGDRGGPFANTEAFF
TGCGCCAGCAGCCAAGGGGACAGGGGGGGGCCCTTTGCGAACACTGAAGCTTTCTTT
>NA|TRBJ2-7|NA|TRBV4-3
CASSQDTGNAEQYF
TGCGCCAGCAGCCAAGACACAGGGAACGCCGAGCAGTACTTC
>NA|TRBJ1-4|NA|TRBV7-2
CASSLGALEKLFF
TGTGCCAGCAGCCTCGGAGCCCTTGAAAAACTGTTTTTT
>NA|TRBJ2-2|TRBD1|TRBV29-1
CSVTGESPTGELFF
TGCAGCGTTACAGGGGAATCTCCCACCGGGGAGCTGTTTTTT
>NA|TRBJ2-2|TRBD2|TRBV7-2
CASSYLAGNTGELFF
TGTGCCAGCAGCTACCTAGCGGGGAACACCGGGGAGCTGTTTTTT
>NA|TRBJ2-2|NA|TRBV7-2
CASSPVSANTGELFF
TGTGCCAGCAGTCCTGTATCAGCGAACACCGGGGAGCTGTTTTTT
>NA|TRBJ2-5|NA|TRBV14
CASSLGNRVAETQYF
TGTGCCAGCAGCCTAGGTAACCGGGTTGCAGAGACCCAGTACTTC
>once|TRBJ2-1|TRBD2|TRBV7-7
CASSPTPGLADNEQFF
TGTGCCAGCAGCCCAACCCCGGGACTAGCGGACAATGAGCAGTTCTTC
>NA|TRBJ1-2|NA|TRBV13
CASSFSLVGYTF
TGTGCCAGCAGTTTTTCCCTTGTTGGCTACACCTTC
>NA|TRBJ1-6|NA|TRBV7-9
CASSSSNSPLHF
TGTGCCAGCAGCTCGAGTAATTCACCCCTCCACTTT
>NA|TRBJ2-7|NA|TRBV27
CASRGNSYEQYF
TGTGCCAGCCGCGGGAACTCCTACGAGCAGTACTTC
>NA|TRBJ2-7|TRBD2|TRBV7-2
CASSPLLSGGADYEQYF
TGTGCCAGCAGCCCTCTTTTGAGCGGGGGGGCGGACTACGAGCAGTACTTC
>NA|TRBJ2-1|TRBD1|TRBV18
CASSRSGTGVTTEQFF
TGTGCCAGCTCACGATCCGGGACAGGGGTTACAACTGAGCAGTTCTTC
>NA|TRBJ2-3|TRBD2|TRBV19
CASTLSGRGTDTQYF
TGTGCCAGTACCCTAAGCGGGAGGGGCACAGATACGCAGTATTTT
>NA|TRBJ2-5|TRBD2|TRBV11-2
CASSFSGTSGGSQETQYF
TGTGCCAGCAGCTTCTCCGGGACTAGCGGGGGAAGTCAAGAGACCCAGTACTTC
>NA|TRBJ1-2|NA|TRBV5-5
CASWRGNTNYGYTF
TGTGCCAGCTGGCGGGGGAACACTAACTATGGCTACACCTTC
>NA|TRBJ2-5|TRBD2|TRBV2
CASIGGRTQETQYF
TGTGCCAGCATCGGCGGGAGGACCCAAGAGACCCAGTACTTC
>NA|TRBJ2-7|NA|TRBV13
CASSLGASAYEQYF
TGTGCCAGCAGCTTAGGGGCTAGCGCTTACGAGCAGTACTTC
>NA|TRBJ2-5|TRBD2|TRBV10-1
CASSSGGTGETQYF
TGCGCCAGCAGTAGCGGGGGGACTGGAGAGACCCAGTACTTC
>NA|TRBJ1-6|TRBD1|TRBV25-1
CAAARTGNSPLHF
TGTGCCGCCGCCCGGACAGGCAATTCACCCCTCCACTTT
>NA|TRBJ2-1|NA|TRBV9
CASSVGPGARNEQFF
TGTGCCAGCAGCGTAGGGCCGGGAGCGAGGAATGAGCAGTTCTTC
>NA|TRBJ2-5|TRBD2|TRBV27
CASSSGLAGAGETQYF
TGTGCCAGCAGTTCGGGACTAGCGGGGGCGGGGGAGACCCAGTACTTC
>few|TRBJ2-1|TRBD2|TRBV24-1
CATSDGLTSGSPHEQFF
TGTGCCACCAGTGATGGATTGACTAGCGGGTCACCTCATGAGCAGTTCTTC
>many|TRBJ1-4|NA|TRBV13
CASRRQNNEKLFF
TGTGCCAGCAGGCGACAGAATAATGAAAAACTGTTTTTT
>NA|TRBJ2-3|NA|TRBV5-6
CASSGQSTDTQYF
TGTGCCAGCAGCGGCCAAAGCACAGATACGCAGTATTTT
>NA|TRBJ2-5|NA|TRBV7-9
CASRGTGFWQETQYF
TGTGCCAGCAGGGGTACGGGGTTCTGGCAAGAGACCCAGTACTTC
>NA|TRBJ2-7|NA|TRBV4-3
CASSQGRGSYEQYF
TGCGCCAGCAGCCAAGGAAGGGGCAGCTACGAGCAGTACTTC
>few|TRBJ2-7|TRBD1|TRBV4-1
CASSQDVGQAPREQYF
TGCGCCAGCAGCCAAGATGTCGGACAGGCCCCACGCGAGCAGTACTTC
>NA|TRBJ2-7|TRBD1|TRBV6-5
CASTVIQGADYEQYF
TGTGCCAGCACGGTTATACAGGGGGCAGACTACGAGCAGTACTTC
>NA|TRBJ1-2|NA|TRBV10-3
CAISDPTGNYGYTF
TGTGCCATCAGTGACCCCACAGGGAACTATGGCTACACCTTC
>NA|TRBJ2-1|NA|TRBV7-2
CASRPRAYDNEQFF
TGTGCCAGCAGACCGCGAGCCTACGACAATGAGCAGTTCTTC
>NA|TRBJ1-2|NA|TRBV19
CASSWGTGSRDGYTF
TGTGCCAGTAGTTGGGGCACCGGCAGTCGCGATGGCTACACCTTC
>few|TRBJ2-3|TRBD2|TRBV5-1
CASRDYDTDTQYF
TGCGCCAGCCGGGACTACGACACAGATACGCAGTATTTT
>NA|TRBJ1-6|NA|TRBV14
CASSLRGSNSPLHF
TGTGCCAGCAGCCTCCGGGGATCTAATTCACCCCTCCACTTT
>NA|TRBJ2-7|TRBD2|TRBV3-1/TRBV3-2
CASSGPSSPSGVSYEQYF
TGTGCCAGCAGCGGCCCAAGTTCGCCTAGCGGGGTCTCCTACGAGCAGTACTTC
>NA|TRBJ2-2|TRBD2|TRBV5-5
CASSLGLAGGPNTGELFF
TGTGCCAGCAGCTTGGGACTAGCGGGGGGCCCGAACACCGGGGAGCTGTTTTTT
>NA|TRBJ1-6|NA|TRBV6-1
CASSEPGGVTLHF
TGTGCCAGCAGTGAACCCGGGGGGGTTACCCTCCACTTT
>NA|TRBJ1-2|NA|TRBV27
CASSFTANYGYTF
TGTGCCAGCAGTTTTACAGCTAACTATGGCTACACCTTC